The rows below give T cell receptor beta chains drawn from one sample of a study of shared clonotypes between healthy human individuals. Only in-frame clones appear in the TCRdb table, and some are missing; sequencing was by immunoSEQ multiplex PCR. Among some 2 million clones listed, 90% to 95% were seen once. Sequencing was carried out using naive CD4+ T cells sorted from blood. The receptors were sampled from a man aged 18 to 29 in good health. The CDR3 runs from the conserved cysteine through the conserved F or W. The D gene is left open where the match is weak. Some rows mark clone size as missing; the rest say once, few, many or name a class of expanded clone.

d_call: -
clone_size: -
j_call: TRBJ1-1
v_call: TRBV6-6
cdr3_aa: CASREITEAFF
cdr3_nt: TGTGCCAGCAGGGAAATCACTGAAGCTTTCTTT

d_call: -
clone_size: -
j_call: TRBJ1-1
v_call: TRBV5-4
cdr3_aa: CASSLEASGKNTEAFF
cdr3_nt: TGTGCCAGCAGCTTGGAGGCCTCGGGGAAGAACACTGAAGCTTTCTTT

d_call: -
clone_size: -
j_call: TRBJ1-2
v_call: TRBV2
cdr3_aa: CASSAEGGPSGYTF
cdr3_nt: TGTGCCAGCAGTGCGGAGGGGGGCCCTTCCGGCTACACCTTC

d_call: TRBD1
clone_size: -
j_call: TRBJ2-3
v_call: TRBV5-4
cdr3_aa: CASSLALGQGVTDTQYF
cdr3_nt: TGTGCCAGCAGCTTGGCTTTGGGACAGGGGGTCACAGATACGCAGTATTTT

d_call: -
clone_size: -
j_call: TRBJ1-1
v_call: TRBV5-1
cdr3_aa: CASSRNLMSNTEAFF
cdr3_nt: TGCGCCAGCAGCCGCAACCTTATGTCGAACACTGAAGCTTTCTTT

d_call: -
clone_size: -
j_call: TRBJ1-1
v_call: TRBV11-2
cdr3_aa: CASYPTGSNTEAFF
cdr3_nt: TGTGCCAGCTACCCAACAGGGTCGAACACTGAAGCTTTCTTT

d_call: -
clone_size: -
j_call: TRBJ1-5
v_call: TRBV30
cdr3_aa: CAWSVSYMAYSNQPQHF
cdr3_nt: TGTGCCTGGAGTGTATCCTACATGGCTTATAGCAATCAGCCCCAGCATTTT

d_call: TRBD2
clone_size: -
j_call: TRBJ2-3
v_call: TRBV10-1
cdr3_aa: CASSEGLAEGTQYF
cdr3_nt: TGCGCCAGCAGTGAGGGACTAGCAGAGGGTACGCAGTATTTT

d_call: TRBD1
clone_size: once
j_call: TRBJ1-6
v_call: TRBV5-4
cdr3_aa: CASSFRTGGNSPLHF
cdr3_nt: TGTGCCAGCAGCTTCAGGACAGGGGGAAATTCACCCCTCCACTTT

d_call: -
clone_size: once
j_call: TRBJ1-1
v_call: TRBV11-1
cdr3_aa: CASSRDGPNTEAFF
cdr3_nt: TGTGCCAGCAGCCGGGACGGTCCGAACACTGAAGCTTTCTTT

d_call: TRBD1
clone_size: -
j_call: TRBJ2-1
v_call: TRBV5-8
cdr3_aa: CASSTRDRLNEQFF
cdr3_nt: TGTGCCAGCAGCACCCGGGACAGGTTGAATGAGCAGTTCTTC

d_call: -
clone_size: -
j_call: TRBJ1-5
v_call: TRBV15
cdr3_aa: CATNSGYNQPQHF
cdr3_nt: TGTGCCACCAACTCCGGGTACAATCAGCCCCAGCATTTT

d_call: -
clone_size: -
j_call: TRBJ2-1
v_call: TRBV19
cdr3_aa: CASNEAVDNEQFF
cdr3_nt: TGTGCCAGTAACGAAGCGGTAGACAATGAGCAGTTCTTC

d_call: -
clone_size: -
j_call: TRBJ1-1
v_call: TRBV7-6
cdr3_aa: CASSLVEGTNTEAFF
cdr3_nt: TGTGCCAGCAGCTTAGTCGAGGGAACGAACACTGAAGCTTTCTTT

d_call: TRBD2
clone_size: -
j_call: TRBJ2-1
v_call: TRBV4-1
cdr3_aa: CASSRSAGGQYNEQFF
cdr3_nt: TGCGCCAGCAGCAGATCCGCGGGGGGGCAGTACAATGAGCAGTTCTTC

d_call: TRBD2
clone_size: -
j_call: TRBJ2-3
v_call: TRBV6-1
cdr3_aa: CASSRLAGSTDTQYF
cdr3_nt: TGTGCCAGCAGCAGACTAGCGGGAAGCACAGATACGCAGTATTTT

d_call: -
clone_size: -
j_call: TRBJ1-6
v_call: TRBV9
cdr3_aa: CASSAGQTPLHF
cdr3_nt: TGTGCCAGCAGCGCGGGGCAGACACCCCTCCACTTT

d_call: -
clone_size: -
j_call: TRBJ1-1
v_call: TRBV14
cdr3_aa: CASSQAWGRGTEAFF
cdr3_nt: TGTGCCAGCAGCCAGGCTTGGGGTCGGGGCACTGAAGCTTTCTTT

d_call: -
clone_size: once
j_call: TRBJ2-1
v_call: TRBV29-1
cdr3_aa: CSVEVGAYVHNEQFF
cdr3_nt: TGCAGCGTTGAGGTCGGGGCCTACGTTCACAATGAGCAGTTCTTC

d_call: -
clone_size: -
j_call: TRBJ1-1
v_call: TRBV5-6
cdr3_aa: CASSRQPNTEAFF
cdr3_nt: TGTGCCAGCAGCCGACAGCCCAACACTGAAGCTTTCTTT

d_call: -
clone_size: -
j_call: TRBJ2-7
v_call: TRBV12-5
cdr3_aa: CASGPWTTETYEQYF
cdr3_nt: TGTGCTAGTGGTCCGTGGACAACTGAGACCTACGAGCAGTACTTC

d_call: -
clone_size: once
j_call: TRBJ2-7
v_call: TRBV19
cdr3_aa: CASTQDSASYEQYF
cdr3_nt: TGTGCCAGTACCCAAGACAGTGCGTCCTACGAGCAGTACTTC

d_call: TRBD1
clone_size: -
j_call: TRBJ1-4
v_call: TRBV7-9
cdr3_aa: CASSLGDSAFPTNEKLFF
cdr3_nt: TGTGCCAGCAGCTTAGGGGACAGTGCCTTTCCAACTAATGAAAAACTGTTTTTT

d_call: -
clone_size: -
j_call: TRBJ1-4
v_call: TRBV2
cdr3_aa: CASSEAQGRGGEKLFF
cdr3_nt: TGTGCCAGCAGTGAAGCGCAGGGGCGTGGAGGAGAAAAACTGTTTTTT

d_call: TRBD2
clone_size: -
j_call: TRBJ2-3
v_call: TRBV28
cdr3_aa: CASSSLGGTADTQYF
cdr3_nt: TGTGCCAGCAGCTCCTTGGGGGGGACCGCAGATACGCAGTATTTT

d_call: -
clone_size: -
j_call: TRBJ1-1
v_call: TRBV4-1
cdr3_aa: CASSQGQGAMNTEAFF
cdr3_nt: TGCGCCAGCAGCCAGGGGCAGGGTGCTATGAACACTGAAGCTTTCTTT

d_call: -
clone_size: -
j_call: TRBJ2-4
v_call: TRBV7-4
cdr3_aa: CASSFPFRAKNIQYF
cdr3_nt: TGTGCCAGCAGCTTCCCTTTTAGGGCCAAAAACATTCAGTACTTC

d_call: -
clone_size: -
j_call: TRBJ2-7
v_call: TRBV2
cdr3_aa: CASRKRDTDYEQYF
cdr3_nt: TGTGCCAGCAGGAAACGGGACACGGACTACGAGCAGTACTTC

d_call: -
clone_size: -
j_call: TRBJ2-7
v_call: TRBV30
cdr3_aa: CAWRLGLRGEQYF
cdr3_nt: TGTGCCTGGAGGTTGGGTCTAAGAGGCGAGCAGTACTTC

d_call: TRBD1
clone_size: -
j_call: TRBJ2-7
v_call: TRBV5-1
cdr3_aa: CASSLIRQGALGEQYF
cdr3_nt: TGCGCCAGCAGCTTAATTCGACAGGGGGCTTTGGGCGAGCAGTACTTC

d_call: -
clone_size: -
j_call: TRBJ1-3
v_call: TRBV6-1
cdr3_aa: CASRLPLNSGNTIYF
cdr3_nt: TGTGCCAGCAGACTCCCACTCAACTCTGGAAACACCATATATTTT

d_call: TRBD1
clone_size: -
j_call: TRBJ2-1
v_call: TRBV10-3
cdr3_aa: CAIRGQHEQFF
cdr3_nt: TGTGCCATCAGGGGACAGCATGAGCAGTTCTTC

d_call: -
clone_size: -
j_call: TRBJ2-5
v_call: TRBV7-2
cdr3_aa: CASSLGRGFRIQETQYF
cdr3_nt: TGTGCCAGCAGCTTAGGCAGGGGCTTCCGTATTCAAGAGACCCAGTACTTC

d_call: TRBD2
clone_size: -
j_call: TRBJ2-1
v_call: TRBV5-1
cdr3_aa: CASSLRASGGPYNEQFF
cdr3_nt: TGCGCCAGCAGCTTGAGGGCTAGCGGGGGGCCTTACAATGAGCAGTTCTTC

d_call: TRBD1
clone_size: -
j_call: TRBJ1-1
v_call: TRBV10-3
cdr3_aa: CATLIRTGPNTEAFF
cdr3_nt: TGTGCCACCCTAATCCGGACAGGCCCGAACACTGAAGCTTTCTTT

d_call: -
clone_size: -
j_call: TRBJ2-7
v_call: TRBV18
cdr3_aa: CASSPGRSSYEQYF
cdr3_nt: TGTGCCAGCTCACCCGGCAGAAGCTCCTACGAGCAGTACTTC

d_call: -
clone_size: -
j_call: TRBJ2-3
v_call: TRBV28
cdr3_aa: CASSLAGPRELDTQYF
cdr3_nt: TGTGCCAGCAGTTTAGCGGGTCCGAGGGAGTTGGATACGCAGTATTTT

d_call: -
clone_size: -
j_call: TRBJ2-7
v_call: TRBV7-2
cdr3_aa: CASSQGGGLATEQYF
cdr3_nt: TGTGCCAGCAGCCAAGGAGGCGGGTTAGCTACCGAGCAGTACTTC

d_call: TRBD1
clone_size: -
j_call: TRBJ2-6
v_call: TRBV30
cdr3_aa: CAWSPTGAGANVLTF
cdr3_nt: TGTGCCTGGAGTCCGACAGGGGCTGGGGCCAACGTCCTGACTTTC

d_call: -
clone_size: -
j_call: TRBJ2-5
v_call: TRBV9
cdr3_aa: CASSAMWGEQETQYF
cdr3_nt: TGTGCCAGCAGCGCGATGTGGGGGGAACAAGAGACCCAGTACTTC

d_call: TRBD1
clone_size: -
j_call: TRBJ2-1
v_call: TRBV18
cdr3_aa: CASRRQGAYNEQFF
cdr3_nt: TGTGCCAGCCGACGGCAGGGGGCCTACAATGAGCAGTTCTTC

d_call: TRBD1
clone_size: -
j_call: TRBJ2-7
v_call: TRBV27
cdr3_aa: CASQGANSYEQYF
cdr3_nt: TGTGCCAGCCAGGGGGCCAACTCCTACGAGCAGTACTTC

d_call: -
clone_size: -
j_call: TRBJ2-5
v_call: TRBV18
cdr3_aa: CASSRVDVAQYF
cdr3_nt: TGTGCCAGCTCACGGGTAGATGTGGCCCAGTACTTC

d_call: -
clone_size: -
j_call: TRBJ2-5
v_call: TRBV5-6
cdr3_aa: CASSLAVQTQYF
cdr3_nt: TGTGCCAGCAGCTTGGCAGTACAGACCCAGTACTTC

d_call: -
clone_size: -
j_call: TRBJ1-5
v_call: TRBV7-9
cdr3_aa: CASSHGPSGNQPQHF
cdr3_nt: TGTGCCAGCAGCCATGGCCCCTCGGGCAATCAGCCCCAGCATTTT

d_call: -
clone_size: -
j_call: TRBJ2-1
v_call: TRBV7-9
cdr3_aa: CASSLAGSNEQFF
cdr3_nt: TGTGCCAGCAGCTTAGCAGGGAGCAATGAGCAGTTCTTC

d_call: -
clone_size: -
j_call: TRBJ2-5
v_call: TRBV5-1
cdr3_aa: CASSLGVKLVEETQYF
cdr3_nt: TGCGCCAGCAGCTTGGGGGTAAAACTAGTCGAAGAGACCCAGTACTTC

d_call: -
clone_size: once
j_call: TRBJ1-1
v_call: TRBV30
cdr3_aa: CAWSYMNTEAFF
cdr3_nt: TGTGCCTGGAGTTATATGAACACTGAAGCTTTCTTT

d_call: TRBD1
clone_size: -
j_call: TRBJ1-6
v_call: TRBV15
cdr3_aa: CATSREPGGNSPLHF
cdr3_nt: TGTGCCACCAGCAGAGAACCAGGGGGCAATTCACCCCTCCACTTT

d_call: TRBD2
clone_size: -
j_call: TRBJ2-3
v_call: TRBV29-1
cdr3_aa: CSVEGAGGTDTQYF
cdr3_nt: TGCAGCGTTGAAGGGGCGGGGGGCACAGATACGCAGTATTTT

d_call: TRBD2
clone_size: -
j_call: TRBJ2-3
v_call: TRBV5-1
cdr3_aa: CASSLGASGSISDTQYF
cdr3_nt: TGCGCCAGCAGCTTGGGGGCTAGCGGGAGCATTTCGGATACGCAGTATTTT

d_call: -
clone_size: -
j_call: TRBJ2-7
v_call: TRBV5-1
cdr3_aa: CASSLDSSSYEQYF
cdr3_nt: TGCGCCAGCAGCTTGGACAGTAGCTCCTACGAGCAGTACTTC

d_call: -
clone_size: -
j_call: TRBJ2-7
v_call: TRBV7-9
cdr3_aa: CASSLIAWGSSYEQYF
cdr3_nt: TGTGCCAGCAGCTTAATCGCATGGGGTAGCTCCTACGAGCAGTACTTC

d_call: -
clone_size: -
j_call: TRBJ2-2
v_call: TRBV7-7
cdr3_aa: CASSPGRTGELFF
cdr3_nt: TGTGCTAGCAGCCCAGGCCGGACCGGGGAGCTGTTTTTT

d_call: -
clone_size: -
j_call: TRBJ2-7
v_call: TRBV7-2
cdr3_aa: CASSLGALPHEQYF
cdr3_nt: TGTGCCAGCAGCCTAGGGGCCCTACCCCACGAGCAGTACTTC

d_call: TRBD1
clone_size: -
j_call: TRBJ1-6
v_call: TRBV5-1
cdr3_aa: CASSLGQGGSSPLHF
cdr3_nt: TGCGCCAGCAGCCTGGGACAGGGGGGGAGTTCACCCCTCCACTTT

d_call: -
clone_size: -
j_call: TRBJ2-7
v_call: TRBV2
cdr3_aa: CASSERSPLKYF
cdr3_nt: TGTGCCAGCAGTGAAAGGTCCCCTCTTAAGTACTTC